This T cell receptor (beta chain) was profiled in a study of T cells after yellow fever vaccination. This clonotype has a count of ten or more. The CDR3 has 13 residues. Trimming cost V 0 bases and J 5 bases, with 8 bases left between them. The germline V gene has CDR1 MNHEY and CDR2 SMNVEV (reference sequence). TCRdb used MiXCR to reprocess the 5' RACE reads, holding one entry per CDR3 protein. The table shows about 30,000 distinct CDR3 sequences, with under 4.5% occurring only once. This chain links TRBV27 with TRBJ2-7, with D uncertain. The TCR originated in a man aged 30 to 39 who received the YFV17D yellow fever vaccine. Material: CD8+ T cells sorted from PBMCs, obtained 5 days after the yellow fever booster vaccination. This chain's CDR3 is CASSLSVYNEQYF. The DNA of the CDR3 is TGTGCCAGCAGTTTATCTGTTTACAACGAGCAGTACTTC.